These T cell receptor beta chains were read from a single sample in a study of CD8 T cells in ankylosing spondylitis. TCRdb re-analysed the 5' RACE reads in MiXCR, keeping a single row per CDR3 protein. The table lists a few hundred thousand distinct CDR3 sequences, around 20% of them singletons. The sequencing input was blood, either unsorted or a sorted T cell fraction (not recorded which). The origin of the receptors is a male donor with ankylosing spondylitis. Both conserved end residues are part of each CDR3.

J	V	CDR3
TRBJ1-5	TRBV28	CASREQGFQPQHF
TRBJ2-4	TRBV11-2	CASSYFGPLAVAKNIQYF
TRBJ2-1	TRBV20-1	CCARDLVRGSGNEQFF
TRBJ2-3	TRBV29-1	CSVVPLSTDTQYF
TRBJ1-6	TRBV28	CASRHRLPLIRNSPLHF
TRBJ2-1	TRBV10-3	CAVGGNYNEQFF
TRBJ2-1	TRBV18	CASSPQEAGGPGEQFF
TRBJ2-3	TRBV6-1	CASRGYRVADTQYF
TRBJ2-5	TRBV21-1	CASSKVSSQETQYF
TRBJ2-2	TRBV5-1	CASSRSGSDTGELFF
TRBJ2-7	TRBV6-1	CASSQPGLSYEQYF
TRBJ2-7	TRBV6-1	CASSPRTSLDYEQYF
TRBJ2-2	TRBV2	CASSENLISNTGELFF
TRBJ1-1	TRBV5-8	CASSFLGTRAFF
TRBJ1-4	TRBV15	CATSRYRGVTNEKLFF
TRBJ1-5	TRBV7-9	CASSPGRDQPQHF
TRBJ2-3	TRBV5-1	CASSSGQRVVTDTQYF
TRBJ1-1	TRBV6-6	CASSFRVLTEAFF
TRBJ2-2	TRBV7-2	CASSLKLAGGHTGELFF
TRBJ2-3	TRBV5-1	CASSPARGGGSTDTQYF
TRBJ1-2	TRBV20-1	CSARDAGAGRGYTF
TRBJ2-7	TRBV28	CASGAPVGVYEQYF
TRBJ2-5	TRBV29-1	CSVRLAGRETQYF
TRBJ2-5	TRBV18	CASVGPSKTQYF
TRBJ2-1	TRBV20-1	CSATGIGSDNEQFF
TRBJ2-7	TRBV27	CASSDRRAPYEQYF
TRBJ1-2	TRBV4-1	CASSQDLRRLSYTF
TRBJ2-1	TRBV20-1	CSARLLLSSYNEQFF
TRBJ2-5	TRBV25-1	CASSLTRGRETQYF
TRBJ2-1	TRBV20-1	CSAWRGGLAAPRGYNEQFF
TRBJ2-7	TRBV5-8	CASSLFRSGGPYEQYF
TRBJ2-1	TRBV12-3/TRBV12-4	CASSFSIGQGTNEQFF
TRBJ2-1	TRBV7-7	CASSQRFSGRVTDEQFF
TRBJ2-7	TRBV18	CASSSAGGNYEQYF
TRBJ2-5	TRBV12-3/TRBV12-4	CASTRTPETQYF
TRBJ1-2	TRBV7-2	CASLLSPGQGNGYTF